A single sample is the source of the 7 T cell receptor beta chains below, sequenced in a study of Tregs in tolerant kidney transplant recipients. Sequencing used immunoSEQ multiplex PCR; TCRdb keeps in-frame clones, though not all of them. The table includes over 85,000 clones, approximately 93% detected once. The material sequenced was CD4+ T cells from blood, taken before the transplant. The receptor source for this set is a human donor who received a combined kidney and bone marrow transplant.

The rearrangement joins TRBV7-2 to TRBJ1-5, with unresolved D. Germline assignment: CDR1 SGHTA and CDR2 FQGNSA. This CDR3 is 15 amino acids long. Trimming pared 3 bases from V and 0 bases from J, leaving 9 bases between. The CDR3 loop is CASSFGGYSNQPQHF. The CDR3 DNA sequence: TGTGCCAGCAGCTTTGGCGGATATAGCAATCAGCCCCAGCATTTT.

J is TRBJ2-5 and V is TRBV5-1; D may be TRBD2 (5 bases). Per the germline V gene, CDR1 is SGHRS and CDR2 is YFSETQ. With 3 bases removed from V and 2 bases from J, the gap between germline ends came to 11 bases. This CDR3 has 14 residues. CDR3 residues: CASSSLEGQETQYF. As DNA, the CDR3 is TGCGCCAGCAGCTCCCTAGAGGGACAAGAGACCCAGTACTTC.

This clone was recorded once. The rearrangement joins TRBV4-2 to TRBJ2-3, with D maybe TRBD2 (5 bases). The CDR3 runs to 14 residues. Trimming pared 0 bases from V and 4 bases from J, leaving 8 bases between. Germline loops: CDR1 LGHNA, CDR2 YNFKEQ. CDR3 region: CASSQDQLADTQYF. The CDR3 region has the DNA TGTGCCAGCAGCCAAGATCAACTAGCAGATACGCAGTATTTT.

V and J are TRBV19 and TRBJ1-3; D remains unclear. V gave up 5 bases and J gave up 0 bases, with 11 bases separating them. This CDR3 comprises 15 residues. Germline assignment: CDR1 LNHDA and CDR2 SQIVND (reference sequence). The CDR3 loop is CASSLRRVSGNTIYF. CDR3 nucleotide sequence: TGTGCCAGTAGTCTCCGACGGGTCTCTGGAAACACCATATATTTT.

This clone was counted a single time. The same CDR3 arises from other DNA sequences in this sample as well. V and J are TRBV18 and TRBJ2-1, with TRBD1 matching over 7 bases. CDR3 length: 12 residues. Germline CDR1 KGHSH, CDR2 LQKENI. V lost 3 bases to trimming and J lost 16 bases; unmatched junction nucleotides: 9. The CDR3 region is CASSPTGTGDFF. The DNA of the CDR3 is TGTGCCAGCTCACCCACCGGAACAGGGGATTTCTTC.

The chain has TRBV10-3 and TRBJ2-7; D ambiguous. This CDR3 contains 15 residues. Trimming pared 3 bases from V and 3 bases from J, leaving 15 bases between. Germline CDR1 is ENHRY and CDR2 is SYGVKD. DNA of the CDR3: TGTGCCATCAGTGATGGGCAGGTTGAACTCTACGAGCAGTACTTC. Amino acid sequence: CAISDGQVELYEQYF.

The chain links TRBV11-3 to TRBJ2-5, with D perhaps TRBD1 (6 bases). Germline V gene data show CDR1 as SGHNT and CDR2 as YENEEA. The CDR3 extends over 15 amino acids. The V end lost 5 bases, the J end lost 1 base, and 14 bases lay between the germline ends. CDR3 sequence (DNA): TGTGCCAGCAGCGCATCCGGGACAACCCAAGAGACCCAGTACTTC. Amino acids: CASSASGTTQETQYF.